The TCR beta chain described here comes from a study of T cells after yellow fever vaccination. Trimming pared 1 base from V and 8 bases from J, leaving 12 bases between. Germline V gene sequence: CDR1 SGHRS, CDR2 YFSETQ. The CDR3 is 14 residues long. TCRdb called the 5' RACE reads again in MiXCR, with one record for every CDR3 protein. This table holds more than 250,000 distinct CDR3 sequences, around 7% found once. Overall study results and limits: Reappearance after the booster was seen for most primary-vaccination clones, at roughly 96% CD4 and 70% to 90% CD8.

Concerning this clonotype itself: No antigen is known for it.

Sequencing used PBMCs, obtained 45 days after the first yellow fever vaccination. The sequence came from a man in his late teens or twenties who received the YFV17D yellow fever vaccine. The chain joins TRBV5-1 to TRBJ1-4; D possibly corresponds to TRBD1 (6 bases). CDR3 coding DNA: TGCGCCAGCAGCTTGAAACAGGGCGACGAAAAACTGTTTTTT. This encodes CASSLKQGDEKLFF.